The subject of this entry is one T cell receptor beta chain. Antigen: not known. This record belongs to a study of T-cell memory formation after mild COVID-19. Background on the study: Largely, the TCR clusters proved donor specific.

General study findings and limits: CD4/CD8 balance held among clones contracting day 15 to 85, and later expanders leaned CD4+. The study detected some responding clones in pre-infection memory, suggesting cross-reactive memory joined.

Constant-segment primers served in 5'RACE that generated TCR alpha and TCR beta cDNA libraries bearing sample barcodes and UMIs. TCRdb passed the 5' RACE reads through MiXCR, listing each CDR3 protein once. The sample contains around 390,000 distinct CDR3 sequences, roughly 15% of which appear only once. The V end lost 7 bases, the J end lost 6 bases, and 7 bases lay between the germline ends. From germline, CDR1 is SGHTA and CDR2 FQGNSA. This CDR3 has 11 amino acids. The chain is built from TRBV7-2 and TRBJ2-1; D remains unclear. This receptor was identified in a man aged 18 to 35 who had mild COVID-19 (a few samples of this study predate the infection). Cell type and time point are not known. The sequenced sample was PBMCs or a T cell subset sorted from them (not recorded which). The DNA of the CDR3 is TGTGCCAGCACCTCGGCCAATGAGCAGTTCTTC. Translation: CASTSANEQFF.